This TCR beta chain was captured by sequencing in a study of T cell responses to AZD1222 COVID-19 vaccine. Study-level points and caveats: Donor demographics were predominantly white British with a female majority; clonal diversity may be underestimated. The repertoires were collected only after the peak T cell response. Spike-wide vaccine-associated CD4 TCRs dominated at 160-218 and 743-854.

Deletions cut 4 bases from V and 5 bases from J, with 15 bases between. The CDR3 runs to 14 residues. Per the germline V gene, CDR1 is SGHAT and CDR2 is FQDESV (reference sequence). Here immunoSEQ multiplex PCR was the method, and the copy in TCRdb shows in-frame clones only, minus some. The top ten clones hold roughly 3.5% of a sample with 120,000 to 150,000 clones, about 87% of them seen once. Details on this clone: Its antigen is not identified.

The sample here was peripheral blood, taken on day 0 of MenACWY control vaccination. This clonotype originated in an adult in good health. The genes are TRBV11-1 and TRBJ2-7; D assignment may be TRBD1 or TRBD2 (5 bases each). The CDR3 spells CASSSTRGINEQYF. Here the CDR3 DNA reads TGTGCCAGCAGCTCTACGAGGGGTATCAACGAGCAGTACTTC.